A single sample gave rise to the 22 T cell receptor beta chains below, sequenced in a study of cytomegalovirus exposure and HLA in healthy donors. This PCR relied on a set of 60 Vbeta primers and 13 Jbeta primers. Sequencing used immunoSEQ multiplex PCR; TCRdb keeps in-frame clones, though not all of them. The record lists under 250,000 clones, of which the ten most abundant hold 0.9% to 1.4%. Sequencing was done on a sample of PBMCs. These receptors were collected from a girl aged 2-10 years in good health and CMV-seropositive.

The gene calls are TRBV6-1 and TRBJ2-3, with a weak D call TRBD1 (5 bases). CDR1 is MNHNS, CDR2 SASEGT, per germline. V lost 6 bases and J lost 2, with 12 bases in between. The CDR3 length is 14 residues. The CDR3 DNA reads as TGTGCCAGCAGATTACAGGCGCCCACAGATACGCAGTATTTT. It translates to CASRLQAPTDTQYF.

V usage is TRBV7-9 and J usage is TRBJ2-3; D is ambiguous. Germline CDR1 is SEHNR and CDR2 is FQNEAQ (reference sequence). This CDR3 has 15 amino acids. Trimming cost V 3 bases and J 0 bases, with 10 bases left between them. The CDR3 DNA is TGTGCCAGCAGCTTCACAGCTACGAGCACAGATACGCAGTATTTT. It yields the protein CASSFTATSTDTQYF.

CDR3: CASSLPLALETQYF. CDR3 coding DNA: TGTGCCAGCAGCTTGCCTCTAGCGCTTGAGACCCAGTACTTC. The chain combines TRBV7-2 with TRBJ2-5, with TRBD2 as a possible D gene (6 bases). CDR3 length: 14 amino acids. The V end lost 3 bases, the J end lost 5 bases, and 13 bases lay between the germline ends. From germline, CDR1 is SGHTA and CDR2 FQGNSA.

V and J are TRBV11-2 and TRBJ2-3; 9 nucleotides agree with TRBD2. CDR3 size: 17 residues. Germline V gene lookup returns CDR1 SGHAT and CDR2 FQNNGV. With 1 base clipped from V and 5 bases from J, the junction kept 10 bases outside the gene matches. The CDR3: CASSLGGLAGFGDTQYF. In nucleotides, the CDR3 is TGTGCCAGCAGCTTAGGAGGTCTAGCGGGATTTGGAGATACGCAGTATTTT. The full variable domain, in which reference TRBV11-2 and TRBJ2-3 provide the parts outside the CDR3, is EAGVAQSPRYKIIEKRQSVAFWCNPISGHATLYWYQQILGQGPKLLIQFQNNGVVDDSQLPKDRFSAERLKGVDSTLKIQPAKLEDSAVYLCASSLGGLAGFGDTQYFGPGTRLTVL.

The chain combines TRBV15 with TRBJ2-7; 10 bases line up with TRBD1. This CDR3 spans 15 amino acids. With V trimmed by 1 base and J by 5 bases, 5 bases remained unmatched. The germline V gene encodes CDR1 LNHNV and CDR2 YYDKDF (reference sequence). The CDR3 nucleotides read TGTGCCACCAGCAGAGGACAGGGGGCGTTTCACGAGCAGTACTTC. Translation: CATSRGQGAFHEQYF.

This sequence joins TRBV7-3 and TRBJ2-7; TRBD2 aligns across 11 bases. V gave up 3 bases and J gave up 4 bases; unmatched junction bases: 5. The CDR3 totals 15 residues. The germline V gene encodes CDR1 SGHTA and CDR2 FQGTGA. CDR3 nucleotides: TGTGCCAGCAGCTTCGACGGGACTAGCGGTTACGAGCAGTACTTC. Amino acid sequence: CASSFDGTSGYEQYF.

This chain uses TRBV6-5 with TRBJ2-7; 8 bases align to TRBD2. The CDR3 runs 15 residues. Trimming removed 5 bases from V and 3 bases from J; junction bases left unmatched: 9. The germline CDR1 and CDR2 sequences are MNHEY and SVGAGI. In DNA, the CDR3 is TGTGCCAGCAGTAATAGCGGGATGAAGAGCTACGAGCAGTACTTC. This encodes CASSNSGMKSYEQYF.

The rearrangement joins TRBV4-2 to TRBJ2-5; TRBD2 might be the D (6 bases). The DNA end favors TRBJ2-7, so the J call may be wrong. This CDR3 contains 16 residues. Germline loops: CDR1 LGHNA, CDR2 YNFKEQ. The CDR3 sequence is CASSQDASSGTYEQYF. Here the CDR3 DNA reads TGTGCCAGCAGCCAAGATGCGAGTAGCGGAACCTACGAGCAGTACTTC.

V usage is TRBV11-2 and J usage is TRBJ2-1, with 9 bases fitting TRBD1. The germline CDR1 and CDR2 sequences are SGHAT and FQNNGV. The length of the CDR3 is 15 residues. Losses at the gene ends were 3 bases for V and 8 bases for J; bases not matched to a gene: 8. The CDR3 nucleotides read TGTGCCAGCAGCTTTACCGGGACAGGGCGGGATGAGCAGTTCTTC. It yields the protein CASSFTGTGRDEQFF.

The chain is built from TRBV5-5 and TRBJ1-2; possible D gene TRBD1, 6 bases. The germline gives CDR1 SGHKS, CDR2 YYEKEE (reference sequence). Between the trimmed V and J ends, which lost 2 bases and 1 base, there was a span of 12 bases. This CDR3 is built from 15 residues. Here the CDR3 DNA reads TGTGCCAGCAGCTTTATTGAGGGGGTTAACTATGGCTACACCTTC. It is translated as CASSFIEGVNYGYTF.

The V gene is TRBV7-9, the J gene TRBJ2-1, with D possibly being TRBD1 (5 bases). This CDR3 contains 15 residues. CDR1 is SEHNR, CDR2 FQNEAQ, per germline (reference sequence). Trimming removed 6 bases at V and 1 base at J, with 13 bases between. The CDR3, as DNA: TGTGCCAGCAGTCTCGACAGATCGTCCTACAATGAGCAGTTCTTC. Translation gives CASSLDRSSYNEQFF.

The genes are TRBV5-6 and TRBJ1-1; 7 bases map to TRBD1. CDR1 is SGHDT and CDR2 is YYEEEE in the germline V gene. The CDR3 loop spans 14 amino acids. V shed 4 bases and J 6 bases; nucleotides not matched to a gene: 9. CDR3 sequence reads: CASSRSTGFPEAFF. The CDR3 DNA sequence: TGTGCCAGCAGCCGATCGACAGGGTTTCCTGAAGCTTTCTTT.

CDR3 sequence reads: CASSEAGGGTDTQYF. The CDR3 nucleotides are TGTGCCAGCAGTGAAGCGGGGGGGGGCACAGATACGCAGTATTTT. The V and J genes are TRBV2 and TRBJ2-3, with 7 positions matching TRBD2. Looked up from germline, CDR1 is SNHLY and CDR2 is FYNNEI. The V gene end was trimmed by 0 bases and the J gene end by 1 base; junction bases not matched to a gene: 1. The CDR3 length is 15 residues.

The rearrangement links TRBV10-2 to TRBJ2-1; 8 nucleotides line up with TRBD2. The CDR3 is made up of 14 amino acids. Germline-derived CDR1 and CDR2 are WSHSY and SAAADI. The V gene end was trimmed by 6 bases and the J gene end by 7 bases; junction bases not matched to a gene: 8. CDR3 nucleotides: TGCGCCAGCAGCGGAACTAGCGGCCCGAATGAGCAGTTCTTC. It translates to CASSGTSGPNEQFF.

V and J are TRBV28 and TRBJ2-5; 8 nucleotides line up with TRBD1. Trimming removed 5 bases from V and 1 base from J; junction bases left unmatched: 6. Germline lookup yields CDR1 MDHEN and CDR2 SYDVKM. The length of the CDR3 is 15 residues. The CDR3: CASSDPGTGQETQYF. CDR3 DNA: TGTGCCAGCAGTGACCCTGGGACAGGCCAAGAGACCCAGTACTTC. The entire variable domain, with the rest obtained from reference TRBV28 and TRBJ2-5, is as follows: DVKVTQSSRYLVKRTGEKVFLECVQDMDHENMFWYRQDPGLGLRLIYFSYDVKMKEKGDIPEGYSVSREKKERFSLILESASTNQTSMYLCASSDPGTGQETQYFGPGTRLLVL.

V gene TRBV7-9 combines with J gene TRBJ2-3; 8 nucleotides agree with TRBD2. The CDR3 runs to 15 residues. The trim removed 4 bases at V and 5 bases at J, leaving 8 bases unmatched. Per germline, CDR1 SEHNR and CDR2 FQNEAQ (reference sequence). CDR3 amino acids: CASSSPGGPLDTQYF. CDR3 in DNA: TGTGCCAGCAGCTCACCGGGAGGGCCTTTAGATACGCAGTATTTT.

This rearrangement joins TRBV19 to TRBJ2-5, with TRBD1 matching 11 bases. Judging by the DNA end, TRBJ2-7 fits better; the J call may be wrong. Germline V lookup: CDR1 LNHDA, CDR2 SQIVND (reference sequence). This CDR3 is built from 17 residues. As DNA, the CDR3 is TGTGCCTCCTCGAACCAGCCCGGGACAGGGGGTGAAAACGAGCAGTACTTC. Protein sequence: CASSNQPGTGGENEQYF.

This sequence joins TRBV7-9 and TRBJ1-2, with 8 bases identical to TRBD1. Germline-derived CDR1 and CDR2 are SEHNR and FQNEAQ (reference sequence). The CDR3 is 13 residues long. V lost 5 bases, J lost 8 bases, and 7 bases stayed unmatched. The CDR3 DNA sequence: TGTGCCAGCAGCATTCAGGGGGCGGGCGGCTACACCTTC. Protein sequence: CASSIQGAGGYTF.

The chain recombines TRBV11-2 with TRBJ2-6; a possible D gene is TRBD2 (5 bases). The CDR3 sequence is 16 residues long. V gave up 1 base and J gave up 3 bases, with 10 bases separating them. Per the germline V gene, CDR1 is SGHAT and CDR2 is FQNNGV. CDR3 protein: CASSLGGSFGANVLTF. CDR3 coding DNA: TGTGCCAGCAGCTTAGGTGGGAGCTTTGGGGCCAACGTCCTGACTTTC.

This chain links TRBV6-5 with TRBJ1-1, with 8 bases fitting TRBD1. V shed 7 bases and J 9 bases; nucleotides not matched to a gene: 16. The germline V gene has CDR1 MNHEY and CDR2 SVGAGI. The CDR3 consists of 15 residues. The CDR3 DNA follows: TGTGCCAGCATCGGTTCAGGACAGGGTTTGCGGAAAGCTTTCTTT. This translates into CASIGSGQGLRKAFF.

The chain links TRBV28 to TRBJ2-3; a possible D gene is TRBD2 (6 bases). Germline V gene data show CDR1 as MDHEN and CDR2 as SYDVKM. V lost 5 bases to trimming and J lost 6 bases, with 21 bases between them. CDR3 length: 16 amino acids. CDR3 coding DNA: TGTGCCAGCAGTCCCCGGAGGGGCACAGGCAGGGATACGCAGTATTTT. Its protein is CASSPRRGTGRDTQYF.

This rearrangement joins TRBV6-1 to TRBJ2-1; TRBD1 matches 9 bases. Germline loops: CDR1 MNHNS, CDR2 SASEGT. CDR3 length equals 15 residues. The V gene end was trimmed by 5 bases and the J gene end by 6 bases; junction bases not matched to a gene: 8. CDR3 residues: CASSWGQGISNEQFF. The DNA of the CDR3 is TGTGCCAGCAGTTGGGGACAGGGAATTAGCAATGAGCAGTTCTTC.